This T cell receptor beta chain was captured by sequencing in a study of blood T cell repertoires in COVID-19 (dated by TCRdb to between 2020 and 2021). As for the study more broadly: Samples covering the acute and convalescent phases of COVID-19 were provided by collaborators in the United States, Italy and Spain. The prospective study material was composed of cDNA or gDNA derived from T cells, B-cell-depleted T cells, or PBMCs. Deeply sampled blood TCRbeta repertoires from subjects exposed to, actively infected with, or recovered from COVID-19 were included in the dataset. The repertoires were released in a freely available public database intended as a resource for research on the immune response to SARS-CoV-2. Samples were obtained from the ongoing ImmuneRACE study (first 160 participants) and from about 1,300 subjects provided by 6 global collaborators. The sample metadata nearly always contained a de-identified subject ID, COVID-19 status, age in years and sex. HLA class I and class II types, where available, came from metadata supplied by the sample provider rather than from assay-based typing. Overall study results and their limits: The quantity of clinical and demographic metadata differed by source and by participant and was supplied without curation.

TCRbeta CDR3 regions were amplified from genomic DNA using the immunoSEQ Assay, a bias-controlled multiplex PCR. The authors' analysis ran thus. Within the assay, amplification of reference gene primers was used to estimate how many nucleated cells each sample contained. Sequence reads were collapsed and filtered to measure the absolute abundance of every unique TCRbeta CDR3 rearrangement. For each sample, productive Simpson clonality was calculated as the square root of Simpson's diversity index over productive rearrangements. TCRdb holds this immuneACCESS table with in-frame rearrangements only. Some clones are missing; in checked studies, unresolved V genes explain under half, and the rest has no known cause. For V, J and clone size, that table is used; D and trimming come from the DNA. The sample has fewer than 350,000 clones on record, roughly 85% of them singletons. The top ten clones comprise about 4.2% of the sample.

As regards this clone: Its antigen has not been determined. Per-base quality was not reported, and no clone a single base away is much larger than it.

In the prospective study, participants were about 18 to 95 years old, resided in 24 geographic areas of the United States, and were enrolled through a virtual design. Cohort assignment in the prospective study relied on participant-reported clinical history from a screening survey and a study questionnaire. In the prospective study, mobile phlebotomists collected whole blood, serum and a nasopharyngeal or oropharyngeal swab from each participant. Prospective study participants could optionally give additional blood draws and questionnaires over an approximately 2-month period. Before DNA extraction, prospective study blood samples were shipped either frozen or at room temperature. The sequencing input was PBMCs or T cells enriched from blood (not recorded which). The TCR was taken from a woman aged 40-49 years with acute COVID-19.

The bases are TGTGCCAGCAAGGGGACAGTCTATGGCTACACCTTC. Translated, it gives CASKGTVYGYTF. This chain is built from TRBV2 and TRBJ1-2, with TRBD1 matching 7 junction bases. There are 12 amino acids in the CDR3, from cysteine to phenylalanine inclusive. Only CDR3 DNA is held: 36 bases, read in frame from base 1. CDR1 and CDR2 were assigned from the germline V gene as SNHLY and FYNNEI. Trimming removed 7 bases from V and 4 bases from J; the gene matches leave 3 bases unexplained.